The present T cell receptor delta chain was sequenced within a study of Vγ9Vδ2 T cells in congenital toxoplasmosis (dated by TCRdb to the early 2020s). For the wider study: To diagnose congenital toxoplasmosis, IgG, IgM and IgA serology, Western blot and an in-house interferon-gamma release assay were used. This study compared the CDR3 repertoires of the gamma and delta chains in sorted blood gammadelta T cells from congenitally T. gondii-infected infants versus uninfected infants. Repertoire sequencing was done on samples from infants at 2 months after birth and at 1 year of age. TCR sequencing covered roughly five infected and fewer than 12 uninfected infants at 2 months, plus 3 infected and 4 uninfected infants at 1 year.

cDNA was generated in one tube by template-switch reverse transcription with TRGC- and TRDC-specific primers, using SuperScript II. The TRGC primer was designed for binding to both the TRGC1 and TRGC2 constant genes. The KAPA Real-Time Library Amplification Kit was used to amplify TRG and TRD, and AMPure XP beads were used for purification between steps. Index PCR with the Nextera XT Index Kit was used to attach the Illumina sequencing adapters. An Illumina MiSeq running the V2 300 kit was used to sequence the TRG and TRD amplicons, producing 150 bp paired-end reads. The paper's processing steps were these. Before further analysis, read quality was checked using FastQC version 0.11.8. With MiXCR version 3.0.3, reads were aligned to GenBank TRG or TRD reference genes and CDR3 sequences were built. MiXCR defaults were kept, except that TRDD gene segments were assembled using 3 rather than 5 consecutive nucleotides. N additions, CDR3 length, J segment length and clonotype sharing between samples were computed with VDJtools version 1.2.1. CDR3 sequences that were out of frame or contained stop codons were removed from the analysis. Infant repertoires were assessed for overlap with previously published fetal, cord blood and adult blood Vgamma9Vdelta2 repertoires. Clones were re-identified by TCRdb from the public reads with CATT, and rows with the same DNA were merged. The V and J calls were not made by the authors but by TCRdb's processing. For this sample there are about 450 delta-chain clones; 3% to 4% appear just once. The ten largest clones capture under 35% of the sample.

The same treatment, consisting of spiramycin and/or pyrimethamine plus sulfadiazine plus folinic acid, was given to mothers of infected and uninfected infants alike. All infants, infected and uninfected, were born by term delivery after more than 37 weeks of gestation. Roughly 0.91 mL of blood was turned into PBMCs through Lymphoprep gradient centrifugation, and the PBMCs were then cryopreserved in liquid nitrogen and sent to Belgium. After thawing, PBMCs were labeled with Zombie NIR viability dye and stained with CD3, TCR gammadelta, Vgamma9 and Vdelta2 antibodies. Sorting of CD3+ TCRgammadelta+ T cells was performed on a FACSAria III, reaching a mean purity of almost 99%. The RNeasy Micro Kit was used to isolate RNA from approximately 9,500 sorted gammadelta T cells per sample. Infants were born to mothers enrolled with primary T. gondii infection during pregnancy. Infant peripheral blood was collected at an outpatient microbiology and virology center in Pavia, Italy.

Worth noting for this clone: Its antigen is unknown. The mismatch at residue 16 between this DNA's translation and the TCRdb protein of a much larger clone likely reflects a read error; the protein shown is translated from the DNA.

For CDR1 and CDR2, the germline V gene lists TSWWSYY and QGS. The CDR3 spans 20 residues, from the cysteine through the phenylalanine. This entry keeps only the CDR3 DNA: 60 bases, framed from base 1. The investigation overall reported the following: Repertoire differences between infected and uninfected infants were less clear at 1 year of age than at 2 months. At 2 months, TRGV9 and TRDV2 CDR3s of infected infants appeared to carry fewer N additions than uninfected infants, especially TRDV2-TRDJ1 sequences. Two months was the earliest age with enough suitable sample material for TCR repertoire analysis, so newborn repertoires were not sequenced. Among roughly 2-month-old infants, germline-encoded fetal-type TRDV2 CDR3 sequences seemed to show up more often in infected than in uninfected infants, which suggests an in utero expansion footprint. Both infected and uninfected infants showed high prevalence of a public TRGV9 clonotype.

Recombination connected TRDV1 to TRDJ2; 9 central nucleotides agree with TRDD3. Assignment of the J gene here rests on matching the DNA to germline, because TCRdb gives none. This sequence was found in a child under 10 years old born to a mother with Toxoplasma gondii infection during pregnancy, either congenitally infected or uninfected (not recorded which). Sequenced material: gamma-delta T cells from blood. The DNA is as follows: TGTGCTCTTGGGGACCTCAGGAACTGGGGGACCCCCTCTTTGACAGTACAACTCTTCTTT. This gives the protein CALGDLRNWGTPSLTVQLFF.